This entry describes one T cell receptor beta chain. V shed 1 base, J shed 8 bases, and the junction held 4 bases outside the gene matches. CDR3 length equals 15 residues. Germline assignment: CDR1 SGHVS and CDR2 FQNEAQ. The sample belongs to a study of blood T cell repertoires in COVID-19. Authors' processing steps: Nucleated cell counts were estimated from reference gene primer amplification. The method was immunoSEQ multiplex PCR; TCRdb's version includes in-frame clones alone and lacks a portion of them. That table supplies the V and J calls and clone size; D and trimming were determined from the DNA. The repertoire includes about 210,000 clones, under 95% of them detected once, and more than 0.95% sits in the top ten.

The TCR originated in a man aged 25-40 years with acute or convalescent COVID-19. The chain employs TRBV7-8 and TRBJ2-2, with 10 bases matching TRBD2. The sequencing input was peripheral blood. The CDR3 DNA reads TGTGCCAGCAGCTTAGTAGCGGGGGGAGTGGGGGAGCTGTTTTTT. Translation: CASSLVAGGVGELFF.